Described below is a single T cell receptor beta chain sequence and its context. What it binds is unknown. The record originates from a study of T cell responses to AZD1222 COVID-19 vaccine. Whole-study context: Second doses at about 4 or about 12 weeks were pooled. Study-wide points: Of the AZD1222 recipients, only six were seropositive at baseline.

This CDR3 comprises 15 residues. J gave up 0 bases and V 3 bases, and 3 bases lay outside the gene matches. CDR1 and CDR2 (germline): SGDLS, YYNGEE. The assay was immunoSEQ multiplex PCR, and TCRdb's table has in-frame clones only and misses some. The data show approximately 110,000 clones, 80% to 85% seen once. The sequencing here drew on peripheral blood, taken on day 0 of AZD1222 vaccination. The chain recombines TRBV9 with TRBJ1-3; 7 positions match TRBD1. The TCR comes from an adult in good health. CDR3 residues: CASSAGGISGNTIYF. The DNA of the CDR3 is TGTGCCAGCAGCGCAGGGGGGATCTCTGGAAACACCATATATTTT. Full variable domain (outside the CDR3, taken from reference TRBV9 and TRBJ1-3): DSGVTQTPKHLITATGQRVTLRCSPRSGDLSVYWYQQSLDQGLQFLIQYYNGEERAKGNILERFSAQQFPDLHSELNLSSLELGDSALYFCASSAGGISGNTIYFGEGSWLTVV.